This T cell receptor (beta chain) was captured in a study of PD-L1 blockade in urothelial cancer. Study summary: Analyses were performed on blood at 3 weeks after treatment start (the second dose) and at 6 weeks. Study outcomes and limitations: Tumor-associated clones in blood expanded more at 3 weeks in durable-benefit patients. Below-median pretreatment blood TCR clonality was a predictor of better survival.

Time point denoted: pretreatment peripheral blood. Synthetic TCR analog templates were added to each PCR reaction. The repertoire was sequenced with immunoSEQ multiplex PCR; TCRdb's copy has only in-frame clones and lacks some. The repertoire includes some 40,000 clones, more than 70% of them detected once, and 20% to 30% sits in the top ten. About this clone itself: The antigen is undetermined.

The CDR3 totals 14 residues. Looked up from germline, CDR1 is LNHNV and CDR2 is YYDKDF (reference sequence). V was clipped by 5 bases and J by 5 bases, with 16 bases between them. The sequence was collected from a donor aged 40 or older with urothelial cancer. Sequencing used PBMCs, obtained around atezolizumab (anti-PD-L1) treatment. The V and J genes are TRBV15 and TRBJ2-7; no clear D gene. The chain's CDR3 is CATSRGPFVDEQYF. As DNA, the CDR3 is TGTGCCACCAGCCGCGGCCCTTTTGTTGACGAGCAGTACTTC.